This TCR beta chain stems from a study of blood T cell repertoires in COVID-19. Overall study context: Samples of COVID-19 (acute and convalescent) were obtained from the United States, Italy and Spain. Sources were T cells, B-cell-depleted T cells, or PBMCs; the material itself was cDNA or gDNA.

Original analysis: Reference gene primer amplification in the assay estimated nucleated cell counts. Data came from immunoSEQ multiplex PCR; TCRdb stores just in-frame clones and leaves some out. D and trimming were read from the DNA, whereas the V and J calls and clone size are those reported in that table. The sample records hundreds of thousands of clones, 70% to 90% being singletons. Sequenced: peripheral blood. The sequence came from a woman in her late teens or twenties with acute or convalescent COVID-19.

In nucleotides, the CDR3 is TGTGCCTGGAGCCCCTTCGGGGTAGAAGGCTACACCTTC. Translated: CAWSPFGVEGYTF. V and J are TRBV30 and TRBJ1-2; D not certain. CDR1 is GTSNPN and CDR2 is SVGIG in the germline V gene (reference sequence). V was pared by 3 bases and J by 8 bases, with 16 bases between. The CDR3 extends over 13 amino acids.